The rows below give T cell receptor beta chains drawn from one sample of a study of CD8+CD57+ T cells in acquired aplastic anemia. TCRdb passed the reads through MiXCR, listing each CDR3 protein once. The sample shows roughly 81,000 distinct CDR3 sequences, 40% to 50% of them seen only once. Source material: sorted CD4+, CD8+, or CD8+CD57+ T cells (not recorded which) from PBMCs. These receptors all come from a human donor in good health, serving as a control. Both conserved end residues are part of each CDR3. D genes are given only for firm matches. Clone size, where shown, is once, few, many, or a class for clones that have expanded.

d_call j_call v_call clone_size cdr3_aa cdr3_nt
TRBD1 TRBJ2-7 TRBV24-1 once CATSLRAGGLYEQYF TGTGCCACCAGTTTAAGGGCAGGGGGTCTCTACGAGCAGTACTTC
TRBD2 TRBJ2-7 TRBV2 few CASQRDYLYEQYF TGTGCCAGCCAACGGGACTACCTTTACGAGCAGTACTTC
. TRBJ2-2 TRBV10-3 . CAISESRAGGTGEPFF TGTGCCATCAGTGAGTCGCGGGCCGGGGGAACCGGGGAGCCGTTTTTT
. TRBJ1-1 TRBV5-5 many CASSARDALEAFF TGTGCCAGCAGCGCCCGGGACGCTCTTGAAGCTTTCTTT
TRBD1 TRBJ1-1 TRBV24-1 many CATRETGRNTEAFF TGTGCCACCAGGGAGACAGGGCGGAACACTGAAGCTTTCTTT
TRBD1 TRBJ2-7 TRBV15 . CATSRDRPGTEHLEQYF TGTGCCACCAGCAGAGATCGCCCCGGGACAGAGCATCTCGAGCAGTACTTC
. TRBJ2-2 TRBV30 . CAWSPDSTGELFF TGTGCCTGGAGTCCAGACAGCACCGGGGAGCTGTTTTTT
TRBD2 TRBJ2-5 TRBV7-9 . CASSARLAGVQETQYF TGTGCCAGCAGCGCAAGACTAGCGGGGGTACAAGAGACCCAGTACTTC
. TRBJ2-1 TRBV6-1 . CASIGAANNEQFF TGTGCCAGCATAGGGGCCGCAAACAATGAGCAGTTCTTC
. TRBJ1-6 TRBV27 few CASSLYSGPNSPLHF TGTGCCAGCAGTTTATATTCGGGCCCTAATTCACCCCTCCACTTT
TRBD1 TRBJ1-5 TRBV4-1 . CASSQEPGQGWAQHF TGCGCCAGCAGCCAAGAACCGGGACAGGGTTGGGCCCAGCATTTT
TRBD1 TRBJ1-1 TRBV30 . CAWSVQGQIEAFF TGTGCCTGGAGTGTACAGGGACAGATTGAAGCTTTCTTT
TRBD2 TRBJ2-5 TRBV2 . CASSEGGAQYF TGTGCCAGCAGTGAGGGGGGGGCCCAGTACTTC
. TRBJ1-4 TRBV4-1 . CASSDRRNEKLFF TGCGCCAGCAGCGACAGAAGGAATGAAAAACTGTTTTTT
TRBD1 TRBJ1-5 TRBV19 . CASRSRAGTVMEPQHF TGTGCCAGTAGGTCCAGGGCCGGGACAGTAATGGAGCCCCAGCATTTT
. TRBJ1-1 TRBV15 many CATSSWRNTEAFF TGTGCCACCTCCTCGTGGAGGAACACTGAAGCTTTCTTT
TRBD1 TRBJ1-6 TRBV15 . CATSRDRGQGSSPLHF TGTGCCACCAGCAGAGATAGGGGACAGGGATCTTCACCCCTCCACTTT
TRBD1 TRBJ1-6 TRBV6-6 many CASSYGQGESYNSPLHF TGTGCCAGCAGTTACGGACAGGGAGAATCCTATAATTCACCCCTCCACTTT
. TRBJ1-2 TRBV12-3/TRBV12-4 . CASSLDGGFDYGYTF TGTGCCAGCAGTTTAGATGGGGGTTTTGACTATGGCTACACCTTC
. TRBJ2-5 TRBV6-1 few CASSRTPMTSRETQYF TGTGCCAGCAGTCGAACACCCATGACTAGTCGAGAGACCCAGTACTTC
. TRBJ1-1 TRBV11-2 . CASSFFGRENTEAFF TGTGCCAGCAGCTTCTTCGGACGGGAGAACACTGAAGCTTTCTTT
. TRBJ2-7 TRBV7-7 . CASSASEGTFYEQYF TGTGCCAGCAGTGCTAGCGAGGGGACCTTCTACGAGCAGTACTTC
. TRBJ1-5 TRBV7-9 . CASSPQTVNQPQHF TGTGCCAGCAGCCCTCAGACGGTCAATCAGCCCCAGCATTTT
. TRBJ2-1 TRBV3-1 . CASSPPGDSYNEQFF TGTGCCAGCAGCCCCCCTGGCGATTCCTACAATGAGCAGTTCTTC
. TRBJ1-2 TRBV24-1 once CATSDTGQSYGYTF TGTGCCACCAGTGATACCGGACAGAGCTATGGCTACACCTTC
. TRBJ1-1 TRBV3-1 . CASSHLQGGTEAFF TGTGCCAGCAGCCACCTACAGGGTGGGACTGAAGCTTTCTTT
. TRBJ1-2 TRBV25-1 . CASSESGRRGSGYTF TGTGCCAGCAGTGAATCTGGAAGAAGGGGCAGCGGCTACACCTTC
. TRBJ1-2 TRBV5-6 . CASSLGDTIPGGYTF TGTGCCAGCAGCTTGGGGGACACAATTCCGGGTGGCTACACCTTC
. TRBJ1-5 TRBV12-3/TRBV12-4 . CASTLTLYSSGALRNQPQHF TGTGCCAGCACCCTTACACTCTACAGTTCCGGGGCTCTAAGAAATCAGCCCCAGCATTTT
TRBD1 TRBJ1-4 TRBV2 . CASSGRDSEKLFF TGTGCCAGCAGTGGGAGGGACAGCGAAAAACTGTTTTTT
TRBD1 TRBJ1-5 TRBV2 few CASSLTGGAGQPQHF TGTGCCAGCAGTTTGACAGGGGGCGCGGGTCAGCCCCAGCATTTT
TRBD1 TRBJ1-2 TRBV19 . CASSANRDRGYIGYGYTF TGTGCCAGTAGTGCAAACCGGGACAGGGGGTATATCGGCTATGGCTACACCTTC
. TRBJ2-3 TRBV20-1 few CSARDRGVSTDTQYF TGCAGTGCTAGAGACAGGGGAGTTAGCACAGATACGCAGTATTTT
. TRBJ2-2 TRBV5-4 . CASSFPSLGIGTGELFF TGTGCCAGCAGCTTTCCATCGTTGGGTATAGGCACCGGGGAGCTGTTTTTT
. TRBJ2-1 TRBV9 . CASSVDGGNNEQFF TGTGCCAGCAGCGTAGACGGGGGTAACAATGAGCAGTTCTTC
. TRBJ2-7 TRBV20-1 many CSARGTTSYEQYF TGCAGTGCGAGGGGGACTACCTCCTACGAGCAGTACTTC
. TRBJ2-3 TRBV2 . CASSEGSGDTQYF TGTGCCAGCAGTGAGGGATCGGGTGATACGCAGTATTTT
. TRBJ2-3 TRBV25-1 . CASSDFTDTQYF TGTGCCAGCAGCGACTTCACAGATACGCAGTATTTT
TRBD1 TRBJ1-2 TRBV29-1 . CSVLQGANGYTF TGCAGCGTGCTACAGGGGGCTAATGGCTACACCTTC
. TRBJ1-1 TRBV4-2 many CASSLSDINHTEAFF TGTGCCAGCAGCCTTAGTGACATCAATCACACTGAAGCTTTCTTT
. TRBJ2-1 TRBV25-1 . CASSLLTSYEQFF TGTGCCAGCAGTTTATTAACTTCCTATGAGCAGTTCTTC
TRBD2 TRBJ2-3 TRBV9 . CASSGSGSHTDTQYF TGTGCCAGCAGCGGTAGCGGGAGTCACACAGATACGCAGTATTTT
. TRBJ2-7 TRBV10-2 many CASREIEQYF TGCGCCAGCAGAGAGATAGAGCAGTACTTC
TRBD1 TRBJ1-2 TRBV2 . CARRTGQYGYTF TGTGCCAGAAGGACAGGGCAATATGGCTACACCTTC
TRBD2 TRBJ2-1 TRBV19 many CASSLLAGGYNEQFF TGTGCCAGTAGTCTACTAGCGGGGGGGTACAATGAGCAGTTCTTC
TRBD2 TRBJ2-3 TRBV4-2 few CASSQAQGAGGPTDTQYF TGTGCCAGCAGCCAAGCCCAAGGAGCGGGGGGGCCCACAGATACGCAGTATTTT
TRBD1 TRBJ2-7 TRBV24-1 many CATTRGTGERGQFSYEQYF TGTGCCACCACGCGGGGGACAGGGGAAAGAGGCCAGTTCTCCTACGAGCAGTACTTC